This T cell receptor (beta chain) was observed in a study of cytomegalovirus exposure and HLA in healthy donors (TCRdb year 2017). At the level of the whole study: An earlier analysis of some 500 of the donors reported about 250 Gb of sequence data and around 120 million unique TCR beta sequences from roughly 180 million T cells. A separate validation cohort of 100 to 150 different subjects was used in addition to the roughly 640-subject first cohort. Every repertoire in the discovery cohort had been generated on one and the same sequencing platform. Among the approximately 420 genotyped donors, approximately 76% belonged to the genetic ancestry cluster associated with self-reported Caucasian donors. Alongside the repertoire data, information on donor age, sex, ethnicity and CMV serostatus was compiled. In a later analysis, previously published TCR beta repertoires from about 670 donors were re-analyzed and high-resolution HLA genotyping was added so that TCR occurrence patterns could be studied. Class I and class II HLA loci were covered by the typing at four-digit resolution. To decide whether each TCR beta V gene segment behaved as functional or pseudogenic, an earlier analysis of approximately 590 of the donors relied on high-throughput TCR beta sequencing. About 300 gigabases of sequencing data and roughly 90 million unique TCR sequences were included in an early release covering several hundred HLA-typed donors. The number of typed donors differed by locus: about 629-630 for A, B, C, DRB1 and DQB1; 500 to 550 for DQA1; 606 for DPA1; and 450 to 480 for DPB1. To predict cytomegalovirus infection status, the study brought together high-throughput TCR immunosequencing, statistical association of individual TCRs with disease status, and machine learning. Among under 450 genotyped donors of the cohort, an average of approximately 240,000 unique TCR beta nucleotide sequences were sequenced per donor, approximately 20% of them non-productive. The study aimed to test whether cataloging public T cell receptors could reveal signatures of past pathogen exposure. Using immunosequencing, the study profiled T cell repertoires from about 620 subjects and related those repertoires to cytomegalovirus serostatus. The later analysis used no new phenotypic data to find candidate immune exposures, relying instead on TCR beta sequences and their occurrence across donors. In a later genetic analysis, genome-wide SNP genotypes for about 65% of the roughly 670 donors were used, and that subset was treated as a discovery cohort. Because of strong linkage in the cohort, four to six DR-DQ haplotypes were treated as single units for association and clustering. General study outcomes and caveats: Some IMGT-functional V segments, including TRBV6-2 and TRBV6-3, could not be told apart with the 87-base-pair reads, so those segments were excluded. Strong co-occurrence of HLA alleles, especially DR and DQ, made assigning TCR associations to individual alleles difficult. Compared with equally common non-associated chains, HLA-associated TCR beta chains in a later analysis were more clonally expanded and had lower generation probabilities. Most TCR sequences were seen in very few donors, while some public TCRs were found in many individuals. At a false discovery rate of 0.05, a later analysis linked under 20,000 TCR beta sequences to specific HLA alleles. In this cohort, only TCR beta chains were sequenced, and detectable features were limited by the absence of alpha or paired-chain data. Linkage disequilibrium might explain the correlated functional status among segregating V segments, but an unknown experimental factor could not be excluded. Roughly uniform sequencing depth across donors was assumed in presence/absence analyses, although this assumption may not hold. A cluster of highly shared sequence variants was judged likely to represent a technical artifact of the sequencing pipeline. The classifier was reported to diagnose cytomegalovirus status with high specificity and sensitivity in both the original and validation cohorts. A further reported finding was that TCR beta sequences accurately predicted the HLA-A and HLA-B alleles for most subjects in the first cohort. A later analysis found that TCR association rates varied across HLA loci, with DRB1 alleles showing the most associated TCRs and HLA-C alleles the fewest. A few of the identified cytomegalovirus-associated TCR beta chains were confirmed in vitro to be specific for cytomegalovirus antigens. According to a later analysis, most CMV-associated TCR beta chains appeared to be HLA-restricted, and the HLA associations seemed to be driven largely by CMV exposure. A later genetic analysis associated a missense DCLRE1C variant with V-gene and J-gene trimming of TCR beta chains, and an independent cohort replicated the association. Because HLA typing was unavailable for some donors at each locus, only the typed subset was used in association tests. A total of roughly 160 TCR beta chains were listed by the study as associated with cytomegalovirus. The authors suggested that the approach could potentially be generalized to other disease states and immunological phenotypes. Because counts were too low, about 15 rarely observed V segments, including chromosome 9 orphons, were left out of the earlier analysis of several hundred of the donors. In an earlier analysis of about 600 of the donors, most TCR beta V segments appeared in productive rearrangements about 87% or about 30% of the time, broadly matching IMGT annotations. The only immune exposure information available for the cohort was CMV serostatus. In a later analysis, several top co-occurrence clusters were reported to appear linked to parvovirus B19, influenza, CMV and Epstein-Barr virus. A later genetic analysis reported fewer N-insertions in productive TCRs among donors in an Asian-associated ancestry cluster than the roughly 620-donor mean.

Ends trimmed: V by 5 bases, J by 0 bases; bases unmatched to a gene: 7. The CDR3 contains 17 residues, cysteine and phenylalanine counted. CDR3 DNA is the only sequence kept; it has 51 bases, read in frame from the first base. Based on the germline V gene (reference sequence), the CDR1 and CDR2 sequences are SEHNR and FQNEAQ. Library preparation employed the immunoSEQ multiplex PCR assay. The multiplex PCR relied on a mix of 60 forward primers for TCR Vbeta segments and 13 reverse primers for TCR Jbeta segments. The CDR3 region of rearranged TCR beta genes was amplified from genomic DNA with a multiplex PCR assay. Amplified TCR beta libraries were sequenced as 87-base-pair reads on the Illumina HiSeq System. In the source study's methods: Across the roughly 700 repertoires, a later analysis counted roughly 77 million unique TCR beta chains, about 10 million of which were shared by at least two donors. A nearest-neighbor algorithm error-corrected the raw reads and collapsed the reads into unique sequences, merging closely related sequences to remove PCR and sequencing errors. Alignment of CDR3 sequences to IMGT reference sequences was used to assign V, D and J gene segments. For a sequence to be retained, a match of at least six nucleotides to both a V gene segment and a J gene segment was required. Rearrangements were called productive when the CDR3 lacked stop codons and stayed in frame with V and J; all others were non-productive. CDR3 was defined by IMGT convention, running from the second conserved V-encoded cysteine to the conserved J-encoded phenylalanine. Sequences without an unambiguous match to a single V gene segment were excluded from the earlier analysis of 587 of the donors. An earlier analysis of 500 to 700 of the donors classified V segments as functional when productive rearrangements were above 56.7% and as segregating when the standard deviation between donors was above 5%. A statistical classification framework was developed to diagnose cytomegalovirus status using the catalog of TCR beta chain sequences. In a later analysis, V and J genes were assigned by comparing TCR nucleotide sequences against IMGT/GENE-DB human TR gene sequences. Using the TCRdist pipeline, a later analysis assigned CDR3 sequences along with most-parsimonious VDJ recombination scenarios. In a later analysis, each TCR beta chain was defined by its CDR3 amino acid sequence together with its V-gene family, and reads without a unique V-gene family were excluded. In a later analysis, 500 to 650 highly shared, low-generation-probability nucleotide sequences were removed to address suspected cross-contamination and a sequencing artifact. A later analysis calculated a clonal expansion index for each public chain from normalized within-repertoire ranks of inferred template counts. In a later analysis, generation probabilities were computed with a VDJ recombination model fitted to out-of-frame rearrangements, and the resulting probabilities were checked against IGoR. In a later analysis, TCR-TCR, TCR-HLA and TCR-CMV co-occurrence was scored with hypergeometric tests, and a repertoire-size bias correction was applied to TCR pairs. False discovery rates were estimated in a later analysis by permuting HLA or CMV assignments 20 times. In a later analysis, co-occurring TCRs were grouped with DBSCAN, and TCRdist sequence similarity was added when clustering was performed within HLA-allele-positive subsets. For co-occurrence clustering, repertoires with fewer than 30,000 or more than 120,000 public chains were excluded, along with five or six repertoires with anomalous nucleotide sharing. TCRdb stores this immuneACCESS table with in-frame sequences only. Part of the clones is absent; in the studies checked, under half of the shortfall reflects unresolved V genes, and no reason is known for the rest. The V and J calls and clone size are taken from that table; D and trimming were inferred from the DNA. This sample holds 100,000 to 150,000 clones; roughly 77% were observed only once. The top ten hold 1.1% of the sample.

The cohort comprised several hundred healthy bone marrow donors. At the time of sampling, every cohort member was nominally healthy, though immune exposures that went unrecorded were likely present. The donor tested CMV seronegative and was one of the 352 seronegative cohort members. A peripheral blood sample was collected from each donor, and TCR beta sequencing was performed on peripheral blood mononuclear cells. The Qiagen DNeasy Blood Extraction Kit was used to extract genomic DNA from the blood cell samples. Regarding this clone: Its antigen is currently not known. No base qualities exist here, and no much larger clone lies one base off it.

The receptor was isolated from a woman under 40 in good health and CMV-seronegative. The material sequenced was PBMCs. The chain links TRBV7-9 with TRBJ1-6; a stretch of 7 junction bases matches TRBD1. The nucleotide sequence is given as TGTGCCAGCAGCCTAGAGACAGGGAGCTCCTATAATTCACCCCTCCACTTT. It codes for CASSLETGSSYNSPLHF.